This T cell receptor beta chain was found in a study of blood T cells in healthy people across ages. Findings and caveats of the study: The unsorted PBMCs prevented any conclusive comparison of naive versus antigen-experienced cells.

The V gene's germline CDR1 is LGHDT and CDR2 YNNKEL (reference sequence). The CDR3 length is 15 residues. With 0 bases removed from V and 6 bases from J, the gap between germline ends came to 14 bases. Researchers report isolating at least 6 million PBMCs per sample. This clonotype was recorded once. Its antigen is currently unknown. Next came a second PCR, run for about 7 to 12 cycles, which used a sample-barcoded 5' primer along with a J-beta primer mix. Researchers report that a template-switch adaptor with 12 random nucleotides tagged each cDNA molecule. Each single sample gave us at least 2.5 million CDR3-containing paired-end reads. One entry per CDR3 protein results from TCRdb running MiXCR on the 5' RACE reads. The sample comprises roughly 800,000 distinct CDR3 sequences, less than 70% of which are singletons, and around 41% rests with the top ten.

The genes are TRBV3-1 and TRBJ1-2; D gene unclear. This receptor was taken from a man older than 75 in good health. What was sequenced was blood. The CDR3 bases are TGTGCCAGCAGCCAAGACTGGAGCAGGAAACATGGCTACACCTTC. Its translation is CASSQDWSRKHGYTF.